Sequencing of this T cell receptor beta chain was carried out in a study of blood T cells in healthy people across ages. The use of a sample-barcoded 5' primer and a J-beta primer mix characterized a second PCR of about 7 to 12 cycles. Each CDR3 protein gets one entry after TCRdb re-called the 5' RACE reads with MiXCR. The sample records 1.5 million to 2 million distinct CDR3 sequences, 30% to 40% being singletons. Trimming pared 7 bases from V and 2 bases from J, leaving 18 bases between. CDR3 length equals 15 residues. Germline CDR1 reads MNHEY; CDR2 reads SMNVEV (reference sequence). The chain couples TRBV27 to TRBJ2-7, with unresolved D. This clonotype was obtained from a human donor in good health. Sequenced input: blood. The CDR3 nucleotides are TGTGCCAGCAAACTTACCCTTATTGGGGCCTACGAGCAGTACTTC. Amino acid sequence: CASKLTLIGAYEQYF.